Sequencing of this T cell receptor (beta chain) was carried out in a study of blood T cell repertoires in COVID-19. TCRdb's table, derived via immunoSEQ multiplex PCR, lists solely in-frame clones and lacks some. The sample yields 150,000 to 200,000 clones, roughly 80% seen once. This receptor was taken from a woman between 40 and 55 years old with COVID-19, enrolled during active disease. Sequencing was done on a sample of peripheral blood.

CDR3 sequence reads: CASSPGLPWQFF. CDR3 in DNA: TGTGCCAGCAGTCCTGGACTCCCGTGGCAGTTCTTC. This chain joins TRBV27 and TRBJ2-1; the D gene is possibly TRBD2 (5 bases). This CDR3 region has 12 residues. V lost 5 bases and J 12 bases, leaving 14 bases between the germline ends. The germline V gene encodes CDR1 MNHEY and CDR2 SMNVEV (reference sequence).